This T cell receptor (beta chain) was observed in a study of PD-1 blockade in classical Hodgkin lymphoma. Time point given: newly diagnosed, previously untreated cHL patient sample. Isolation of CD4+ T cells from thawed PBMCs was performed by magnetic negative selection. The authors used newly diagnosed, untreated classical Hodgkin lymphoma PBMCs as comparison. Concerning this clone itself: Its specificity is not known.

The CDR3 totals 16 residues. Trimming took 0 bases from V and 0 from J; bases not matched to a gene: 2. Germline CDR1 and CDR2: LNHDA and SQIVND (reference sequence). Profiling relied on immunoSEQ multiplex PCR, and the TCRdb table lists in-frame clones only, not all of them. The table lists roughly 23,000 clones, 89% of them singletons. Study-wide results and limits: Nothing has yet pinned down what causes the repertoire differences, possibly disease activity or prior therapy. Compared with healthy donors, newly diagnosed patients reportedly showed lower baseline TCR diversity.

The chain joins TRBV19 to TRBJ1-2, with 9 bases aligning to TRBD1. Source material: CD4+ T cells from blood. The receptor was isolated from a human donor with classical Hodgkin lymphoma. The CDR3 sequence: CASSIDGQGPNYGYTF. The CDR3 DNA is TGTGCCAGTAGTATAGACGGACAGGGGCCTAACTATGGCTACACCTTC.